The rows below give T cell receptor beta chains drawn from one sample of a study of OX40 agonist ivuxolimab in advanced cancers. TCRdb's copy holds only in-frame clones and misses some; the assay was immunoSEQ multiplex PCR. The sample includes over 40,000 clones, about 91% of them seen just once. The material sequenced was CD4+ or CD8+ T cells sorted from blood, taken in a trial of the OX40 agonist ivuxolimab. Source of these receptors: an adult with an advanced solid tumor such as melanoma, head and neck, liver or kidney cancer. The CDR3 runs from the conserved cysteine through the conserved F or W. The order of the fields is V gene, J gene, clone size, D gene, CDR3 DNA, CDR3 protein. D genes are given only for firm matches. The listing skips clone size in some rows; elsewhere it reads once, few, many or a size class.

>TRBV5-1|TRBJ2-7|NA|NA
TGCGCCAGCAGCTTTTATGGTCCATCCTACGAGCAGTACTTC
CASSFYGPSYEQYF
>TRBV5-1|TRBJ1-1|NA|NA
TGCGCCAGCAGCTTGTCTATGAACACTGAAGCTTTCTTT
CASSLSMNTEAFF
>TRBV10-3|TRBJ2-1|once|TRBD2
TGTGCCACGACCGGCCGGTCACCGGGGACTAGAGGGCCCGACAATGAGCAGTTCTTC
CATTGRSPGTRGPDNEQFF
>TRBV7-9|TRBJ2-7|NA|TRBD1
TGTGCCAGCAGCTATACGCCGACAGGGTACACCTACGAGCAGTACTTC
CASSYTPTGYTYEQYF
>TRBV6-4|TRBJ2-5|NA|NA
TGTGCCAGCAGTGAGCCGGACACCCACCAAGAGACCCAGTACTTC
CASSEPDTHQETQYF
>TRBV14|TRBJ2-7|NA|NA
TGTGCCAGCAGCCCGGGTAGGAAAAACGAGCAGTACTTC
CASSPGRKNEQYF
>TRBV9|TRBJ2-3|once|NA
TGTGCCAGCAGCCTTCGCACAGATACGCAGTATTTT
CASSLRTDTQYF
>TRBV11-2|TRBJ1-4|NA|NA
TGTGCCAGCAGCTTAGATCCGGGAAAGCTGTTTTTT
CASSLDPGKLFF
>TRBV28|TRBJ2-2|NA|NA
TGTGCCAGCAATCTCGACACCGGGGAGCTGTTTTTT
CASNLDTGELFF
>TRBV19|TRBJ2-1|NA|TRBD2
TGTGCCAGTAGAGGACTAGCGGGAGCTAAGTACAATGAGCAGTTCTTC
CASRGLAGAKYNEQFF
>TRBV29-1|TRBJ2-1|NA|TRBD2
TGCAGCGTTGACGGACAACAGCGGGAGTACAATGAGCAGTTCTTC
CSVDGQQREYNEQFF
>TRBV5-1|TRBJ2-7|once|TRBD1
TGCGCCAGCAGCTCGACAGGGGCCTACGAGCAGTACTTC
CASSSTGAYEQYF
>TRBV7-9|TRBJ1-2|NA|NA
TGTGCCAGCAGGTCAGGGAACTATGGCTACACCTTC
CASRSGNYGYTF
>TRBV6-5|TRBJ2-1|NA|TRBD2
TGTGCCAGCAGCGCCGGGACTAGCGGGAGACAGTTCTTC
CASSAGTSGRQFF
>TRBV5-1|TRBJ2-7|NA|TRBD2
TGCGCCAGCAGCTTGGCCCTACTAGCGGGAGCCAGCTTGGAGCAGTACTTC
CASSLALLAGASLEQYF
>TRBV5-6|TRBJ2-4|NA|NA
TGTGCCAGCAGCCTTTATAGGACAGGGAGGGAAAACATTCAGTACTTC
CASSLYRTGRENIQYF
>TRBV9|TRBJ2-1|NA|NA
TGTGCCAGCAGCGCCGAGGACAGCTCCTACAATGAGCAGTTCTTC
CASSAEDSSYNEQFF
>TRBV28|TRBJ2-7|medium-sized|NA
TGTGCCAGCAGACCCGGCCCCAGCTACGAGCAGTACTTC
CASRPGPSYEQYF
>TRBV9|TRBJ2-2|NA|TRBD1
TGTGCCAGCAGCGGAACAGGGGGCACCGGGGAGCTGTTTTTT
CASSGTGGTGELFF
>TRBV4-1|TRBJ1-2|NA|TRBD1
TGCGCCAGCAGCCAAACAGGGACAGTGAGGGCTGGCTACACCTTC
CASSQTGTVRAGYTF
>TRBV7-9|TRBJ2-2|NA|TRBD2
TGTGCCAGCAGCTTCGGACTAGCGGGAGGGTCCTCGAACACCGGGGAGCTGTTTTTT
CASSFGLAGGSSNTGELFF
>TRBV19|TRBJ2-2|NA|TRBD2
TGTGCCAGTAGATCTGCGGGAGCCGGGGAGCTGTTTTTT
CASRSAGAGELFF
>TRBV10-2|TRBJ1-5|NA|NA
TGCGCCAGCAGGGCTTTTAGCAATCAGCCCCAGCATTTT
CASRAFSNQPQHF
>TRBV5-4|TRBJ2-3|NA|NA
TGTGCCAGCAGCTCAACAGATACGCAGTATTTT
CASSSTDTQYF
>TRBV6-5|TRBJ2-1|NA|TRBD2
TGTGCCAGCAGTTACGGCGGGAGCTCCTACAATGAGCAGTTCTTC
CASSYGGSSYNEQFF
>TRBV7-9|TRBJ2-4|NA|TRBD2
TGTGCCAGCAGCTTATCTACCACCGCGGGAGGGGAGAACATTCAGTACTTC
CASSLSTTAGGENIQYF
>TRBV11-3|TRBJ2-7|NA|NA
TGTGCCAGCAGCTTAGGGCTCGGTTGGGTCGGGGAGCAGTACTTC
CASSLGLGWVGEQYF
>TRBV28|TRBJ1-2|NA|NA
TGTGCCAGCAATGGTAATGGCTACACCTTC
CASNGNGYTF
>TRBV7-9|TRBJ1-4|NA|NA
TGTGCCAGCAGCTTAGGGCCAGCAACTAATGAAAAACTGTTTTTT
CASSLGPATNEKLFF
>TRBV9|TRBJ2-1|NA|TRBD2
TGTGCCAGCAGCTCTCTAGCGGGAGTTTCCAATGAGCAGTTCTTC
CASSSLAGVSNEQFF
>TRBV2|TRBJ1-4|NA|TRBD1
TGTGCCAGCAGCGTATACCAACAGGGGGCGGGTGAAAAACTGTTTTTT
CASSVYQQGAGEKLFF
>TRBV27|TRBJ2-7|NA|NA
TGTGCCAGCAGTTTACCCCCCAGCGCCGCAGGGGAAGAGCAGTACTTC
CASSLPPSAAGEEQYF
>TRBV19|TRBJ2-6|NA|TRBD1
TGTGCCAGTTCGGACAGGGGGCTTGGGGCCAACGTCCTGACTTTC
CASSDRGLGANVLTF
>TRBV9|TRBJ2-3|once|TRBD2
TGTGCCAGCAGTGGAGGGACTAGCGGCAGCACAGATACGCAGTATTTT
CASSGGTSGSTDTQYF
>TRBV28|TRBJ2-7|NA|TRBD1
TGTGCCAGCAGTTTCACGGGACAGGGGAGCGAGCAGCACTTC
CASSFTGQGSEQHF
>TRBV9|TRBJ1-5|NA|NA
TGTGCCAGCAGCCCCACCTTAAATCAGCCCCAGCATTTT
CASSPTLNQPQHF
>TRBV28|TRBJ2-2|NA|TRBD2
TGTGCCAGCAGTTCCCGACTAGCGCGATTCACCGGGGAGCTGTTTTTT
CASSSRLARFTGELFF
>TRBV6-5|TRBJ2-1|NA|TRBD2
TGTGCCAGCAGTCGACTAGCGGAGCTCAATGAGCAGTTCTTC
CASSRLAELNEQFF
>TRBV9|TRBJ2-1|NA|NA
TGTGCCAGCAGCGTAAGTGCAGGGGGAGGGTTGAATGAGCAGTTCTTC
CASSVSAGGGLNEQFF
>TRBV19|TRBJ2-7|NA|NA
TGTGCCAGTAGTATGAACCCCTCCTACGAGCAGTACTTC
CASSMNPSYEQYF
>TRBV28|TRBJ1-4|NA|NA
TGTGCCAGCAGTGACAGAGCAACTAATGAAAAACTGTTTTTT
CASSDRATNEKLFF
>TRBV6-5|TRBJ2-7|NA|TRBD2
TGTGCCAGCAGTTCAAGCGGGAGGGACGAGCAGTACTTC
CASSSSGRDEQYF
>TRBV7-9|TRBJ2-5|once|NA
TGTGCCAGCAGCCCGGAGTTGAGCAAAGAGACCCAGTACTTC
CASSPELSKETQYF
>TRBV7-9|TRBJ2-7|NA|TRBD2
TGTGCCAGCAGCCAAGATAGGTCTAGCGGTTACGAGCAGTACTTC
CASSQDRSSGYEQYF
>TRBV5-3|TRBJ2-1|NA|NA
TGTGCCAGAATCCCCGGACAGTGGGTTCTAGGGAATGAGCAGTTCTTC
CARIPGQWVLGNEQFF
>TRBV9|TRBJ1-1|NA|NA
TGTGCCAGCAGCGGCGGACCGCCAAACACTGAAGCTTTCTTT
CASSGGPPNTEAFF
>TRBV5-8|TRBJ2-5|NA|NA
TGTGCCAGCAGCTTGGTGGGCAGACAAGAGACCCAGTACTTC
CASSLVGRQETQYF
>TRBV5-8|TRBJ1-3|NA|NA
TGTGCCAGCAGCCCGCAGGAGGCCACGCTCTGGAGGAACACCATATATTTT
CASSPQEATLWRNTIYF